The sequence of this T cell receptor (beta chain) was determined in a study of blood T cell repertoires in COVID-19. This clone was detected once. Original handling: Amplification with reference gene primers provided the estimates of nucleated cell counts. TCRdb keeps only in-frame clones here, not all; method: immunoSEQ multiplex PCR. V and J calls and clone size are given by that table; D and trimming were obtained from the DNA. The table records about 180,000 clones, roughly nine tenths of them present only once. CDR1 is SGHRS and CDR2 is YFSETQ in the germline V gene. V lost 5 bases, J lost 8 bases, and 11 bases lay in between. The CDR3 sequence is 13 residues long.

The chain employs TRBV5-1 and TRBJ1-6, with D possibly being TRBD1 (6 bases). The specimen was peripheral blood. This clonotype was obtained from a man between 18 and 35 years old who had recovered from COVID-19. The CDR3 bases are TGCGCCAGCAGTTACAGGGTGGATTCACCCCTCCACTTT. This encodes CASSYRVDSPLHF.